Sequencing of this TCR beta chain was carried out in a study of tumor-infiltrating lymphocytes in primary liver carcinoma. Whole-study context: Enrolled patients were male and female, aged 30 to 69 years.

The length of the CDR3 is 13 residues. Germline-derived CDR1 and CDR2 are MDHEN and SYDVKM. Joint extraction of RNA and DNA used roughly 18-34 mg of bulk tissue that was unsorted. From roughly 0.45 ug total RNA, TCR beta cDNA was generated with a primer in the constant region. What produced the TCR beta libraries was three nested multiplex PCR rounds using slightly modified ARM-PCR. The first two PCR rounds, nine to ten cycles each, used TRBV1-TRBV30 forward primers and a C-beta reverse primer. TCRdb fed the multiplex PCR reads into MiXCR, producing one record per CDR3 protein. The table shows over 95,000 distinct CDR3 sequences, with roughly 69% occurring only once. Remarks on this clonotype: A read error may account for a junction end that differs from germline.

The TCR sequence derives from a woman aged 60-70 years with primary liver carcinoma and hepatitis B virus infection. Sequenced material: liver tumor tissue from sampling region 5. The sample's subset: tumor region T5, tumor centre. V and J are TRBV28 and TRBJ2-4; unclear D gene. CDR3 sequence: CASSSSATRVMDF. In nucleotides, the CDR3 is TGTGCCAGCAGCTCAAGCGCGACAAGGGTCATGGACTTC.